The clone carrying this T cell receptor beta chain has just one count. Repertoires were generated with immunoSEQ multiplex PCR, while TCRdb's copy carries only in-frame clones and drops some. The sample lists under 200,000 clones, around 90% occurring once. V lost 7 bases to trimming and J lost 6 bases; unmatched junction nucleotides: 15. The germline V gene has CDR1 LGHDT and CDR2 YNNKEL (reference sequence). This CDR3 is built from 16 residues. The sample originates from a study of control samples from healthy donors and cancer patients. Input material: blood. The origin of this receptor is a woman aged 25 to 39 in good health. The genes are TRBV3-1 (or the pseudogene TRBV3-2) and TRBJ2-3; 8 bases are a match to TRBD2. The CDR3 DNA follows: TGTGCCAGCACCCTGGCGGGGGGAGCGTTGAGGGATACGCAGTATTTT. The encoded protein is CASTLAGGALRDTQYF.